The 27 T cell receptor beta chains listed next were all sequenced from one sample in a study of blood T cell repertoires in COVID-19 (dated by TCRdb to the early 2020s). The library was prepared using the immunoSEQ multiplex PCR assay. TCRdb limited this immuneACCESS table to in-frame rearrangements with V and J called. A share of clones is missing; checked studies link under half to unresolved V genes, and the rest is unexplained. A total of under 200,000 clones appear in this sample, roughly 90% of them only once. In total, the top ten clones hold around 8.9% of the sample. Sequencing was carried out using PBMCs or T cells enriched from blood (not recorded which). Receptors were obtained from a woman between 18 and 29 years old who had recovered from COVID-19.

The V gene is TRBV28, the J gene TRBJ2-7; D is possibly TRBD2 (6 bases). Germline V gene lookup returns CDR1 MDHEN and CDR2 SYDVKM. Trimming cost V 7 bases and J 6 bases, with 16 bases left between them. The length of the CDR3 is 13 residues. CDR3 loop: CASIGVPGVEQYF. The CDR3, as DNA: TGTGCCAGCATCGGAGTTCCGGGGGTCGAGCAGTACTTC.

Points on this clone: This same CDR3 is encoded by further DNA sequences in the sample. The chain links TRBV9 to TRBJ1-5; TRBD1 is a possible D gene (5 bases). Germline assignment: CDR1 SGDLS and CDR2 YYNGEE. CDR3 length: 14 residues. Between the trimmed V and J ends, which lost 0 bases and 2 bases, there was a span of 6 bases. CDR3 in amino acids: CASSVEGGNQPQHF. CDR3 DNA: TGTGCCAGCAGCGTAGAAGGGGGCAATCAGCCCCAGCATTTT.

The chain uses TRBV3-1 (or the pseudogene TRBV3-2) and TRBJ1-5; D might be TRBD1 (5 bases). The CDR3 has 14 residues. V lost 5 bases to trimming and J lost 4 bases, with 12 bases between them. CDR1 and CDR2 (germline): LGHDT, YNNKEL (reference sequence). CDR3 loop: CASSKTVSNQPQHF. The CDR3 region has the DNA TGTGCCAGCAGCAAGACAGTAAGTAATCAGCCCCAGCATTTT.

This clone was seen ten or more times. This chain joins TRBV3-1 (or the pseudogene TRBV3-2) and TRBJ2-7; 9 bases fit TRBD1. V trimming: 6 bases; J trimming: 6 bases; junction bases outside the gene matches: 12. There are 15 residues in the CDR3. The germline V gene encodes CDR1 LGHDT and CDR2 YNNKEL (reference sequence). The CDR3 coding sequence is TGTGCCAGCAGTCTCCCCGGGACAGGGACTCGCGAGCAGTACTTC. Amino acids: CASSLPGTGTREQYF.

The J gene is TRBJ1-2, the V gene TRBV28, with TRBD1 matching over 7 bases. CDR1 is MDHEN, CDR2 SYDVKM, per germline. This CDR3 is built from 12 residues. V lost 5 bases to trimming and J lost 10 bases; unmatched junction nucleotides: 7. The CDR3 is CASSQSDRVYTF. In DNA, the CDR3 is TGTGCCAGCAGTCAAAGCGACAGGGTCTACACCTTC.

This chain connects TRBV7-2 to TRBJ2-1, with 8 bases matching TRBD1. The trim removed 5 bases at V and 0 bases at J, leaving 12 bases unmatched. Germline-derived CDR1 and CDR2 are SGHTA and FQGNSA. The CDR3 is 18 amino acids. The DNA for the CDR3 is TGTGCCAGCAGCCCTCGGACAGGGCGATTAAGCTCCTACAATGAGCAGTTCTTC. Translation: CASSPRTGRLSSYNEQFF. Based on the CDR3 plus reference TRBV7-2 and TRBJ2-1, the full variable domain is GAGVSQSPSNKVTEKGKDVELRCDPISGHTALYWYRQSLGQGLEFLIYFQGNSAPDKSGLPSDRFSAERTGGSVSTLTIQRTQQEDSAVYLCASSPRTGRLSSYNEQFFGPGTRLTVL.

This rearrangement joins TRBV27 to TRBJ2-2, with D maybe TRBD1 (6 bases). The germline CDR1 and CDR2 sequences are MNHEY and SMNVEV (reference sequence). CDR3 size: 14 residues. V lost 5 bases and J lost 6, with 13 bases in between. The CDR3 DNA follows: TGTGCCAGCAGTGTGAACCAGGGGCCCGGGGAGCTGTTTTTT. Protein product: CASSVNQGPGELFF.

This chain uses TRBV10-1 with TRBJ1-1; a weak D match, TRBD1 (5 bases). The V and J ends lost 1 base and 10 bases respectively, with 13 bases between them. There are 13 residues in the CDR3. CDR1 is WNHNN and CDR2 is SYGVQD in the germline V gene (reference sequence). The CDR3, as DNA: TGCGCCAGCAGTGAGTGGTCCCAGGGCAGAGCTTTCTTT. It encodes CASSEWSQGRAFF.

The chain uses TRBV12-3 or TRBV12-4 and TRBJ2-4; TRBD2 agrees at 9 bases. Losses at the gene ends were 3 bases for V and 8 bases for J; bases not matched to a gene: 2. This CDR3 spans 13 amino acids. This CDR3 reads CASSLRGGDIQYF. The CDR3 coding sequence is TGTGCCAGCAGTTTGCGGGGGGGAGACATTCAGTACTTC.

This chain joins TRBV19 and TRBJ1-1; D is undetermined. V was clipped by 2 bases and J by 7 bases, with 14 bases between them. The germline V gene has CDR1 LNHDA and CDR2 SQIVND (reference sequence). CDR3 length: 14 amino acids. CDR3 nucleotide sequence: TGTGCCAGTAGTATATTAGGAGGTGGAGTTGAAGCTTTCTTT. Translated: CASSILGGGVEAFF.

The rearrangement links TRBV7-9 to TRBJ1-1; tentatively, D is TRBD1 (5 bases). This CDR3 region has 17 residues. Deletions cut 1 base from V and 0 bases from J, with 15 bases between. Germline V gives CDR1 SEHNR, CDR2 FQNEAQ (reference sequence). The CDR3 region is CASSLVGQAGMNTEAFF. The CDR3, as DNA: TGTGCCAGCAGCTTAGTGGGGCAAGCGGGCATGAACACTGAAGCTTTCTTT.

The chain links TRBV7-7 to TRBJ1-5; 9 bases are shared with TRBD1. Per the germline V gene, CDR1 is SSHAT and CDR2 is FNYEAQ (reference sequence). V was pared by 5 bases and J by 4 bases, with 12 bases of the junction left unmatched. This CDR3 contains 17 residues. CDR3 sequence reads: CASSPGTGLRANQPQHF. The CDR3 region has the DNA TGTGCCAGCAGCCCAGGGACAGGGTTGAGAGCAAATCAGCCCCAGCATTTT.

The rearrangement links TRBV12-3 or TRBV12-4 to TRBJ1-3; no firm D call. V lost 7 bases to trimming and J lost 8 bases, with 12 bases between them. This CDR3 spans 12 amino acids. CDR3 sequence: CASTWEGYTIYF. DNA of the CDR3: TGTGCCAGCACCTGGGAGGGATACACCATATATTTT.

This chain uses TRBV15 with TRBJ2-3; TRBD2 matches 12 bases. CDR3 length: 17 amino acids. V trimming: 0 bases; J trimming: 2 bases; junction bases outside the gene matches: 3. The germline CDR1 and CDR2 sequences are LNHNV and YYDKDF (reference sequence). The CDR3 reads CATSRDRTSGDTDTQYF. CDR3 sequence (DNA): TGTGCCACCAGCAGAGACAGGACTAGCGGGGACACAGATACGCAGTATTTT.

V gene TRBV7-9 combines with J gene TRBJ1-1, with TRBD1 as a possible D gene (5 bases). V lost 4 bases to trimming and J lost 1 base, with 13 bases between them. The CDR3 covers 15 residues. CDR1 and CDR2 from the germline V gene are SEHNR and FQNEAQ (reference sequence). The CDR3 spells CASSSQSGANTEAFF. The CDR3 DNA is TGTGCCAGCAGCTCCCAAAGTGGGGCGAACACTGAAGCTTTCTTT.

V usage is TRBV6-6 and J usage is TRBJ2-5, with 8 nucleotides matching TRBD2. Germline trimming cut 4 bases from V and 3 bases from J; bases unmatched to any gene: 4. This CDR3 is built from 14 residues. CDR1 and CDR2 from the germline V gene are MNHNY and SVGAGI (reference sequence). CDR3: CASSSTRGEETQYF. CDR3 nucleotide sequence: TGTGCCAGCAGTTCTACGCGGGGGGAAGAGACCCAGTACTTC.

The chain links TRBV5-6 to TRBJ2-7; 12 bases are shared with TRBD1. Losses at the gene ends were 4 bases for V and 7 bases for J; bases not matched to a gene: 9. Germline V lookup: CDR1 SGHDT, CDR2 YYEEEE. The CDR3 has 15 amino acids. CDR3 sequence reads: CASSPPGTGGGEQYF. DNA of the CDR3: TGTGCCAGCAGCCCTCCCGGGACAGGGGGCGGAGAGCAGTACTTC.

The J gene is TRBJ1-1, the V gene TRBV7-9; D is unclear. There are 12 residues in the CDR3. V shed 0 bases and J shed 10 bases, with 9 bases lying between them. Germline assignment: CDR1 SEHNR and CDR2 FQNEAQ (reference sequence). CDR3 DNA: TGTGCCAGCAGCTTAGCGGTCTCGGGAGCTTTCTTT. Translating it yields CASSLAVSGAFF.

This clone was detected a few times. CDR3 amino acids: CASSDGATEAFF. DNA for the CDR3: TGTGCCAGCAGTGATGGGGCCACGGAAGCTTTCTTT. The rearrangement uses TRBV2 and TRBJ1-1, with D possibly being TRBD1 (5 bases). The CDR3 runs 12 residues. CDR1 SNHLY and CDR2 FYNNEI come from the germline V gene. Trimming pared 3 bases from V and 8 bases from J, leaving 10 bases between.

CDR3 protein: CASSEIAGASTSTDTQYF. CDR3 DNA: TGTGCCAGCAGTGAAATAGCGGGGGCCTCAACTAGCACAGATACGCAGTATTTT. The V call is TRBV2, the J call TRBJ2-3; 9 bases are a match to TRBD2. The germline gives CDR1 SNHLY, CDR2 FYNNEI. This CDR3 is 18 amino acids long. V lost 2 bases, J lost 0 bases, and 9 bases stayed unmatched.

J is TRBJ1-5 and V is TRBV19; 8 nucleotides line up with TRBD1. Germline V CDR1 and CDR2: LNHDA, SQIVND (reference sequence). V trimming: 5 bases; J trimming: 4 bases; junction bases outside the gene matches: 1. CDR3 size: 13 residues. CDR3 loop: CASSRQGNQPQHF. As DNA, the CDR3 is TGTGCCAGTAGTCGACAGGGGAATCAGCCCCAGCATTTT.

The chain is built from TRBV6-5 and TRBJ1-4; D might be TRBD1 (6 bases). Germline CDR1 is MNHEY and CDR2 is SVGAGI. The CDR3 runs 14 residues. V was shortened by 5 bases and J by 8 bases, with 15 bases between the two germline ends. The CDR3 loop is CASSLTGLREKLFF. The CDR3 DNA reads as TGTGCCAGCAGTCTGACAGGTTTACGGGAAAAACTGTTTTTT.

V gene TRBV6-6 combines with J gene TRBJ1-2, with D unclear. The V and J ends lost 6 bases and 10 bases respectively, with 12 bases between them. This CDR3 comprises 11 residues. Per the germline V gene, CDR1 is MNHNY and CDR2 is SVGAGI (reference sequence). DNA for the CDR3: TGTGCCAGCAGGGCCGACACCTCCTACACCTTC. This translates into CASRADTSYTF.

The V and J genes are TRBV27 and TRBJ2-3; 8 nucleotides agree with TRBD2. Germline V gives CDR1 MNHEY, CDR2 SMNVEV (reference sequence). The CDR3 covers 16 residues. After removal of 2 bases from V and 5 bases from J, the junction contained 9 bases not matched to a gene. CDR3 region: CASSLLTGGALDTQYF. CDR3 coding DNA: TGTGCCAGCAGTTTACTCACCGGGGGGGCCTTAGATACGCAGTATTTT.

The CDR3 sequence is CASSQDLGRGRSRETQYF. The CDR3 coding sequence is TGTGCCAGCAGCCAAGACCTCGGCAGGGGGCGTTCGAGGGAGACCCAGTACTTC. The J gene is TRBJ2-5, the V gene TRBV14; TRBD1 matches 8 bases. The CDR3 contains 18 residues. Trimming took 0 bases from V and 5 from J; bases not matched to a gene: 14. Germline assignment: CDR1 SGHDN and CDR2 FVKESK.

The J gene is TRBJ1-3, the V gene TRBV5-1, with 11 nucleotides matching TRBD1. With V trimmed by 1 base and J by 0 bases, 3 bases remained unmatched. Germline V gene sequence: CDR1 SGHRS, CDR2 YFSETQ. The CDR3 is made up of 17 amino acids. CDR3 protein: CASSLSGTGGSGNTIYF. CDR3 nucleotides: TGCGCCAGCAGCTTGTCCGGGACAGGGGGCTCTGGAAACACCATATATTTT.

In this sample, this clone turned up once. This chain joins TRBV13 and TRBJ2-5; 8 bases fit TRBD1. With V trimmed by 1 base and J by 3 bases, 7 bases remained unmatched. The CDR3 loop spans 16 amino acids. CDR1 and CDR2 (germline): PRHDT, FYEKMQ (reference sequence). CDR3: CASSLVGRGRKETQYF. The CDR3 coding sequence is TGTGCCAGCAGCTTAGTTGGCAGGGGGCGAAAAGAGACCCAGTACTTC.